The 9 T cell receptor beta chains reported below all come from one sample, sequenced in a study. One entry per CDR3 protein, called by TCRdb with MiXCR from the 5' RACE reads. The sample holds some 44,000 distinct CDR3 sequences; 20% to 25% are singletons and the top ten take just over 4%. Cells sorted as Tregs were CD4+, CD25+ and CD127-/low. Sequencing used Tregs sorted from blood. These receptors were obtained from a female donor with breast cancer.

This clonotype has a handful of counts. The chain recombines TRBV3-1 with TRBJ1-5, with TRBD1 matching 8 bases. The CDR3 loop spans 15 amino acids. Germline CDR1 is LGHDT and CDR2 is YNNKEL (reference sequence). The V and J ends lost 5 bases and 9 bases, in that order; junction bases with no gene match: 12. The CDR3 region has the DNA TGTGCCAGCAGCTCATCCGAACAGGGGGGACGGCCCCAGCATTTT. It yields the protein CASSSSEQGGRPQHF. The full variable domain, with the rest looked up from reference TRBV3-1 and TRBJ1-5, is DTAVSQTPKYLVTQMGNDKSIKCEQNLGHDTMYWYKQDSKKFLKIMFSYNNKELIINETVPNRFSPKSPDKAHLNLHINSLELGDSAVYFCASSSSEQGGRPQHFGDGTRLSIL.

Many counts were recorded for this clonotype. This rearrangement joins TRBV5-6 to TRBJ2-5; TRBD1 matches at 9 bases. Germline V lookup: CDR1 SGHDT, CDR2 YYEEEE. The CDR3 loop spans 14 amino acids. V shed 4 bases and J 2 bases; nucleotides not matched to a gene: 3. The CDR3 is CASSEGQGQETQYF. In DNA, the CDR3 is TGTGCCAGCAGCGAAGGACAGGGGCAAGAGACCCAGTACTTC. Full variable domain (remainder filled in from reference TRBV5-6 and TRBJ2-5): DAGVTQSPTHLIKTRGQQVTLRCSPKSGHDTVSWYQQALGQGPQFIFQYYEEEERQRGNFPDRFSGHQFPNYSSELNVNALLLGDSALYLCASSEGQGQETQYFGPGTRLLVL.

The J gene is TRBJ2-5, the V gene TRBV5-1, with TRBD2 identical over 11 bases. The CDR3 loop spans 15 amino acids. Losses at the gene ends were 5 bases for V and 2 bases for J; bases not matched to a gene: 5. In germline, CDR1 is SGHRS, CDR2 YFSETQ. As DNA, the CDR3 is TGCGCCAGCAGTTTACGACTAGCGGGACAAGAGACCCAGTACTTC. The encoded protein is CASSLRLAGQETQYF.

This chain joins TRBV6-4 and TRBJ2-1; 10 nucleotides agree with TRBD2. CDR3 length: 15 residues. Trimming at V came to 4 bases and at J to 4 bases, leaving 4 bases not matched to a gene. The germline CDR1 and CDR2 sequences are MRHNA and SNTAGT. The CDR3 bases are TGTGCCAGCAGTGCGAGCGGGGGGGAATACAATGAGCAGTTCTTC. It encodes CASSASGGEYNEQFF.

The sample holds a few counts of this clonotype. The chain combines TRBV5-1 with TRBJ1-4; D might be TRBD1 (5 bases). Trimming pared 0 bases from V and 4 bases from J, leaving 10 bases between. The germline V gene encodes CDR1 SGHRS and CDR2 YFSETQ. The CDR3 contains 15 residues. In nucleotides, the CDR3 is TGCGCCAGCAGCTTGGCCGGGACGGATAATGAAAAACTGTTTTTT. It yields the protein CASSLAGTDNEKLFF.

The chain uses TRBV4-1 and TRBJ2-3; a possible D gene is TRBD2 (6 bases). From germline, CDR1 is MGHRA and CDR2 YSYEKL. CDR3 length: 17 amino acids. Trimming stripped 0 bases from V and 2 bases from J, with 15 bases between. CDR3 amino acids: CASSQESSGAFTDTQYF. DNA of the CDR3: TGCGCCAGCAGCCAAGAAAGTTCGGGAGCGTTCACAGATACGCAGTATTTT.

This clonotype came up many times. V usage is TRBV29-1 and J usage is TRBJ1-1, with unresolved D. CDR1 is SQVTM, CDR2 ANQGSEA, per germline. V lost 3 bases and J 1 base, leaving 3 bases between the germline ends. This CDR3 is 11 amino acids long. CDR3 DNA: TGCAGCGTTGATGCGAACACTGAAGCTTTCTTT. It encodes CSVDANTEAFF.

As for this clonotype: This may arise from a read error, as a much more abundant clone is one base away. The rearrangement uses TRBV5-6 and TRBJ1-5; D might be TRBD1 (6 bases). The CDR3 consists of 15 residues. CDR1 SGHDT and CDR2 YYEEEE come from the germline V gene. The chain's CDR3 is CVSSSRQAIYQPQHF. The CDR3 DNA follows: TGTGTCAGCAGCTCTCGACAGGCAATTTATCAGCCCCAGCATTTT.

This clonotype occurred many times. The genes are TRBV4-1 and TRBJ1-1; D call uncertain. Trimming took 2 bases from V and 4 from J, leaving 11 bases between them. This CDR3 region has 14 residues. Germline V gene data show CDR1 as MGHRA and CDR2 as YSYEKL. The CDR3 reads CASSQWSGTTEAFF. Written as DNA, the CDR3 is TGCGCCAGCAGCCAATGGAGCGGAACCACTGAAGCTTTCTTT.